The present T cell receptor beta chain was sequenced within a study of T cells in Graves' hyperthyroidism and ophthalmopathy. The study left out patients who had uncontrolled infection, other autoimmune disease, pregnancy or lactation. Diagnosing involved the use of clinical symptoms, serum thyroxine and TRAb, thyroid ultrasound and orbital computed tomography. RNA transcripts served as the template for amplifying TCR beta CDR3 regions. First-round RT-PCR with HTBI primers amplified the TCR CDR3 region. TCRdb re-called the multiplex PCR reads through MiXCR, storing one row per CDR3 protein. Of more than 300,000 distinct CDR3 sequences listed, 18% are singletons. Ten or more counts support this clonotype. Its cognate antigen is unknown. Study-wide results and caveats: Appearing also in blood were most of the thyroid clonotypes expanded above 0.001.

The TCR sequence derives from a man younger than 30 with Graves' ophthalmopathy. The specimen was blood.

The DNA for the CDR3 is TGTGCCAGCAGTCCGTCCCACGAGCAGTACTTC. Amino acids: CASSPSHEQYF. The J gene is TRBJ2-7, the V gene TRBV28; D is unclear. CDR1 and CDR2 from the germline V gene are MDHEN and SYDVKM. This CDR3 is built from 11 residues. V was trimmed by 5 bases and J by 5 bases, leaving 7 bases between them.